This TCR beta chain was obtained from a study of vaccination effects on CD4 cells after COVID-19. Findings and caveats of the study: The study had few convalescent patients and no early post-infection timepoints.

A note on this clone: Its antigen remains unidentified.

Sequencing was preceded by expansion of antigen-specific CD4+ T cells with viral peptide pools in the ViraFEST assay. Having been cultured for ten to eleven days, the cells underwent CD4+ T cell isolation. Recipients of the vaccine had no prior SARS-CoV-2 infection and negative nucleocapsid antibodies. Cultures had half their medium replaced with IL-2 medium on days 3 and 7. The ends were cut back, 4 bases at V and 4 bases at J, with 16 bases in the middle. In germline, CDR1 is MNHEY, CDR2 SVGAGI. The CDR3 has 15 residues. The assay was immunoSEQ multiplex PCR, and TCRdb's table has in-frame clones only and misses some. Among about 23,000 clones listed, 65% to 70% were seen once.

The chain is built from TRBV6-5 and TRBJ1-2, with a weak D call TRBD1 (6 bases). Sequencing was performed on CD4+ T cells from PBMCs cultured with HCoV-NL63 spike peptides, taken before COVID-19 vaccination. The TCR originated in a human donor who received a COVID-19 vaccine. This chain's CDR3 is CASSLLRTAGYGYTF. The CDR3 DNA follows: TGTGCCAGCAGTTTACTAAGGACAGCAGGCTATGGCTACACCTTC.